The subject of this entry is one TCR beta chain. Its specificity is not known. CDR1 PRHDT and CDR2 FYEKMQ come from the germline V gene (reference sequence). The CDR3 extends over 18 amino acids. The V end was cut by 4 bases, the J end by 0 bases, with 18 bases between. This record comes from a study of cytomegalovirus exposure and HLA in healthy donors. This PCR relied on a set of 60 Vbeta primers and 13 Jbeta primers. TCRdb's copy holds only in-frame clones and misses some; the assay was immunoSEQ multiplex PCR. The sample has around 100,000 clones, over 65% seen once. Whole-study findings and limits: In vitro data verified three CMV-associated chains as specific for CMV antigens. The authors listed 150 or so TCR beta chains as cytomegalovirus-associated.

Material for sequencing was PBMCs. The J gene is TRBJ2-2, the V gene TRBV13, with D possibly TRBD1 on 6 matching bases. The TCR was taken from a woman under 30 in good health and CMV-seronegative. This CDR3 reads CASSSLSRTASNTGELFF. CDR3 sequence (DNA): TGTGCCAGCAGCTCCCTCTCCCGGACAGCGTCGAACACCGGGGAGCTGTTTTTT. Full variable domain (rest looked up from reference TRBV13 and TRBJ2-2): AAGVIQSPRHLIKEKRETATLKCYPIPRHDTVYWYQQGPGQDPQFLISFYEKMQSDKGSIPDRFSAQQFSDYHSELNMSSLELGDSALYFCASSSLSRTASNTGELFFGEGSRLTVL.